A single TCR beta chain is shown here with its context. Its antigen is currently unknown. This entry is derived from a study of cytomegalovirus exposure and HLA in healthy donors. Primers: 60 Vbeta forward and 13 Jbeta reverse. Produced via immunoSEQ multiplex PCR; TCRdb's table is partial and in-frame only. This sample's clone table lists tens of thousands of clones. The V and J ends lost 7 bases and 4 bases, in that order; junction bases with no gene match: 4. There are 14 residues in the CDR3. Germline loops: CDR1 LNHDA, CDR2 SQIVND (reference sequence). General study results and limits: The records held CMV serostatus as the only immune exposure information. Later on, an analysis showed TCR association rates differing by HLA locus, with DRB1 the most and HLA-C the fewest. Overall, approximately 150 TCR beta chains were annotated as cytomegalovirus-associated.

The receptor was derived from a man between 45 and 60 years old in good health and CMV-seronegative. The sample comprised PBMCs. V gene TRBV19 combines with J gene TRBJ1-5; 10 bases are shared with TRBD1. For the CDR3, the DNA is TGTGCCAGTACCCTGGGACAGGGGAATCAGCCCCAGCATTTT. As protein: CASTLGQGNQPQHF.